These 6 T cell receptor beta chains were sequenced from one sample in a study of CD8 T cells in ankylosing spondylitis. TCRdb re-analysed the 5' RACE reads in MiXCR, keeping a single row per CDR3 protein. Here the sample spans about 130,000 distinct CDR3 sequences, around 9% being singletons. What was sequenced was blood, either unsorted or a sorted T cell fraction (not recorded which). These TCRs come from a male donor with ankylosing spondylitis or in good health (not recorded which).

This clonotype was observed many times. The chain is built from TRBV18 and TRBJ1-2; D is undetermined. The germline V gene encodes CDR1 KGHSH and CDR2 LQKENI. This CDR3 region has 15 residues. V shed 3 bases and J shed 0 bases, with 11 bases lying between them. CDR3 in amino acids: CASSPRAQTNYGYTF. CDR3 coding DNA: TGTGCCAGCTCACCCCGGGCCCAGACTAACTATGGCTACACCTTC. The full variable domain, rest sourced from reference TRBV18 and TRBJ1-2, is NAGVMQNPRHLVRRRGQEARLRCSPMKGHSHVYWYRQLPEEGLKFMVYLQKENIIDESGMPKERFSAEFPKEGPSILRIQQVVRGDSAAYFCASSPRAQTNYGYTFGSGTRLTVV.

The chain has TRBV2 and TRBJ2-5; D gene unclear. The CDR3 is 12 residues long. V lost 7 bases and J lost 5, with 11 bases in between. Germline assignment: CDR1 SNHLY and CDR2 FYNNEI. CDR3 nucleotides: TGTGCCAGCATCGGCCGTTCCGAGACCCAGTACTTC. Protein sequence: CASIGRSETQYF.

V usage is TRBV6-1 and J usage is TRBJ1-2, with a weak D call TRBD1 (6 bases). CDR1 and CDR2 from the germline V gene are MNHNS and SASEGT. The CDR3 covers 14 residues. The V end was cut by 10 bases, the J end by 4 bases, with 19 bases between. As DNA, the CDR3 is TGTGCCACAGGACAGAACAGGGCTGTCTATGGCTACACCTTC. Translated: CATGQNRAVYGYTF.

This clonotype has a count of ten or more. The CDR3 DNA is TGCAGCGTTATGCGGCAAGAGACCCAGTACTTC. Translating it yields CSVMRQETQYF. The rearrangement links TRBV29-1 to TRBJ2-5; D is unclear. The CDR3 spans 11 residues. Trimming removed 5 bases from V and 2 bases from J, with 6 bases in between. The germline V gene encodes CDR1 SQVTM and CDR2 ANQGSEA.

J is TRBJ2-1 and V is TRBV20-1, with D tentatively TRBD2 (5 bases). Trimming stripped 5 bases from V and 0 bases from J, with 14 bases between. The CDR3 contains 15 residues. Germline CDR1 DFQATT, CDR2 SNEGSKA (reference sequence). CDR3 in DNA: TGCAGTGCTTGGGGAACTAGTGCCTCCTACAATGAGCAGTTCTTC. This encodes CSAWGTSASYNEQFF.

In this sample, this clonotype turned up a few times. This chain uses TRBV7-8 with TRBJ2-1; D gene uncertain. The CDR3 runs 13 residues. V was shortened by 1 base and J by 6 bases, with 7 bases between the two germline ends. CDR1 is SGHVS and CDR2 is FQNEAQ in the germline V gene. CDR3: CASSLGRVNEQFF. For the CDR3, the DNA is TGTGCCAGCAGCTTAGGTAGAGTCAATGAGCAGTTCTTC.